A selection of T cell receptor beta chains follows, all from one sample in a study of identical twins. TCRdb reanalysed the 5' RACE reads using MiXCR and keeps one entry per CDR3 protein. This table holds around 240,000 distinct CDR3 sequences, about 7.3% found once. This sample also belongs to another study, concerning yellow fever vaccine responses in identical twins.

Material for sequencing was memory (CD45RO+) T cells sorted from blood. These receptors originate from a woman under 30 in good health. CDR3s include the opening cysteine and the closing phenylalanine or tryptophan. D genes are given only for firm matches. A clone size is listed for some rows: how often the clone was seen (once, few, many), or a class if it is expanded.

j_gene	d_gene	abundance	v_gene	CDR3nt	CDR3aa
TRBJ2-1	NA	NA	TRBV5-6	TGTGCCAGTCAGCACGGGACTCCTACCTACAATGAGCAGTTCTTC	CASQHGTPTYNEQFF
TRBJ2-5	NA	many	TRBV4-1	TGCGCCAGCAGCCAAGATCCCGGGGGCAGAAACCAAGAGACCCAGTACTTC	CASSQDPGGRNQETQYF
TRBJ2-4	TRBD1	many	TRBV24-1	TGTGCCACCAGCCCAGGGGGCTTAAGTGGCATTCAGTACTTC	CATSPGGLSGIQYF
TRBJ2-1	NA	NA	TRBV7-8	TGTGCCAGCAGCTTAGGAACTGGAAGCTCCTACAATGAGCAGTTCTTC	CASSLGTGSSYNEQFF
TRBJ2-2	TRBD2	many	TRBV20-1	TGCAGTGCTAGAGAAGCGGGACGCGGTTCCGGGGAGCTGTTTTTT	CSAREAGRGSGELFF
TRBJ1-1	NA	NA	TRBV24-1	TGTGCCACCAGATTACAGATAAAACAGGGTAAAAGAATTAACACTGAAGCTTTCTTT	CATRLQIKQGKRINTEAFF
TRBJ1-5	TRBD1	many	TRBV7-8	TGTGCCAGCAGCTTAACCGGGACAGGGTCAGTCTCAGGGTATCAGCCCCAGCATTTT	CASSLTGTGSVSGYQPQHF
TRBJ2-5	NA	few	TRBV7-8	TGTGCCAGCAGCGCCGACTATGTCAAGAAGACCCAGTACTTC	CASSADYVKKTQYF
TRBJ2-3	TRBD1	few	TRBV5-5	TGTGCCAGCAGCTTCGGGACAGTAGCATTGGATACGCAGTATTTT	CASSFGTVALDTQYF
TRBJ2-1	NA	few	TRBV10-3	TGTGCCATCAGTAGGGCGAATGAGCAGTTCTTC	CAISRANEQFF
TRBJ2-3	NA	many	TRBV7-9	TGTGCCAGCAGACATCAACAGGGTCGGGAGGCAGATACGCAGTATTTT	CASRHQQGREADTQYF
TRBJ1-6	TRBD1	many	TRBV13	TGTGCCAGCAGCCGCCGGGACAGGGTTTTTAGTTCACCCCTCCACTTT	CASSRRDRVFSSPLHF
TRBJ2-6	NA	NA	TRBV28	TGTGCCAGCAGCCGAACAGAGTCTGGGGCCAACGTCCTGACTTTC	CASSRTESGANVLTF
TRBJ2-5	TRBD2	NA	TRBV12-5	TGTGCTAGTGGCTCGGGACTAGCGTCCGGGGAGACCCAGTACTTC	CASGSGLASGETQYF
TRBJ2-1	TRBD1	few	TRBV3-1	TGTGCCAGCAGCCACCTCCCAGGGACAGGGACGGAAAATGAGCAGTTCTTC	CASSHLPGTGTENEQFF
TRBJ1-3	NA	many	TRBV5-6	TGTGCCAGCACCCACTCTGGAAACACCATATATTTT	CASTHSGNTIYF
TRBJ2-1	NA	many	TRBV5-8	TGTGCCAGCAGCTTGGAGGCGACACCCTACAATGAGCAGTTCTTC	CASSLEATPYNEQFF
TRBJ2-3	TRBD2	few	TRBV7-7	TGTGCCAGCAGCGCGGGACTAGTGGATACGCAGTATTTT	CASSAGLVDTQYF
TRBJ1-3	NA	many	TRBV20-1	TGCAGTGCTAGACGACAGAGCTCTGGAAACACCATATATTTT	CSARRQSSGNTIYF
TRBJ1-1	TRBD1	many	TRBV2	TGTGCCAGCAGTGGGACAGGGGGCTCTTGGAAAGCTTTCTTT	CASSGTGGSWKAFF
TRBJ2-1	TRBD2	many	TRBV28	TGTGCCAGCAGTAATGGACTAGCGGGGGGGCCTGTGAATGAGCAGTTCTTC	CASSNGLAGGPVNEQFF
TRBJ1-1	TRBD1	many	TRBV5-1	TGCGCCAGCAGCCTAGACAGGGTGGGTACTGAAGCTTTCTTT	CASSLDRVGTEAFF
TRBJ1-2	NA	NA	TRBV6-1	TGTGCCAGCAGTGCCCGGCCCGACAGGAACTATGACTACACCTTC	CASSARPDRNYDYTF
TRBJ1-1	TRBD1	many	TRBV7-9	TGTGCCAGCAGCTCAGGAACAACAGGGGGCACTGAAGCTTTCTTT	CASSSGTTGGTEAFF
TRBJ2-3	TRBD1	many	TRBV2	TGTGCCAGCAGTATCACAGGGGCAAGCACAGATACGCAGTATTTT	CASSITGASTDTQYF
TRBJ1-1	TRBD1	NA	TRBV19	TGTGCCGTCCAAGGACAGGGAGGGACTGAAGCTTTCTTT	CAVQGQGGTEAFF
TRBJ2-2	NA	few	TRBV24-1	TGTGCCACCAGTGATTTGGGGGGAATCACCGGGGAGCTGTTTTTT	CATSDLGGITGELFF
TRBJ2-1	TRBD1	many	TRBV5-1	TGCGCCAGCAGCCTAGGACAGGGGGCTCGAAATGAGCAGTTCTTC	CASSLGQGARNEQFF
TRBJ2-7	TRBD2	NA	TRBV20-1	TGCAGTGCGTCTAGCGGGAGTATAAGCGAGCAGTACTTC	CSASSGSISEQYF
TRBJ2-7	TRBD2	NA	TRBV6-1	TGTGCCAGCAGCCCGACTAGCGGGCCCGTCTACGAGCAGTACTTC	CASSPTSGPVYEQYF
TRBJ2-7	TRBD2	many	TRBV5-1	TGCGCCAGCAGTCAAGGGACTAACTCCTACGAGCAGTACTTC	CASSQGTNSYEQYF
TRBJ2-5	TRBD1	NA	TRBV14	TGTGCCAGCAGCCCCCGGGACAGGGGTATGATAGCGGAGACCCAGTACTTC	CASSPRDRGMIAETQYF